This T cell receptor beta chain was obtained from a study of shared clonotypes between healthy human individuals. Assay: immunoSEQ multiplex PCR; the TCRdb copy retains only in-frame clones and omits some. The table includes 500,000 to 650,000 clones, about 80% detected once. This CDR3 is 15 amino acids long. V lost 7 bases to trimming and J lost 2 bases; unmatched junction nucleotides: 7. Germline V gene sequence: CDR1 MDHEN, CDR2 SYDVKM. The source material was PBMCs. The rearrangement joins TRBV28 to TRBJ2-2; 7 bases line up with TRBD1. The receptor was derived from a woman aged 40 to 50 in good health. Some clones in this sample may be carry-over from other donors' samples. The CDR3 region is CASKTGDPNTGELFF. In DNA, the CDR3 is TGTGCCAGCAAAACAGGGGACCCTAACACCGGGGAGCTGTTTTTT.